This TCR beta chain was captured by sequencing in a study of shared clonotypes between healthy human individuals. Study overall: A donor's plate count was three for CD4 naive and three for CD4 memory; CD8 naive had two and CD8 memory one.

Study results and limitations: Few donors restricted represented genetic and exposure-history diversity. As a rule, naive subsets had a larger estimated richness than memory subsets. Non-shared clonotypes displayed generation probabilities falling below those of clonotypes present in all four donors.

Sequenced by immunoSEQ multiplex PCR; TCRdb stores in-frame clones only, minus some. The sample lists about 2.3 million clones, 80% to 95% occurring once. For this clone: Its antigen remains unknown.

The CDR3 contains 14 residues. V dropped 6 bases and J dropped 7 bases, with 19 bases sitting between them. Germline loops: CDR1 MDHEN, CDR2 SYDVKM. Sample: naive CD4+ T cells from PBMCs. This sample's subset: CD45RA+ positively selected. This clonotype was obtained from a man aged 18 to 35 in good health. Some clones in this sample may be carry-over from other donors' samples. The chain employs TRBV28 and TRBJ2-7; a possible D gene is TRBD1 (6 bases). The CDR3 bases are TGTGCCAGCAGCCTGACAGGTAGCCCGAGGGAGCAGTACTTC. Translation gives CASSLTGSPREQYF.